Listed below are T cell receptor beta chains from one sample, sequenced in a study of cytomegalovirus exposure and HLA in healthy donors. TCRdb's table, derived via immunoSEQ multiplex PCR, lists solely in-frame clones and lacks some. The sample records more than 120,000 clones, 75% to 80% being singletons. The material sequenced was PBMCs. These receptor sequences come from a woman aged 40 to 50 in good health and CMV-seropositive. The CDR3 runs from the conserved cysteine through the conserved F or W. The D gene is left open where the match is weak. Clone sizes are given selectively: once, few, many, or a class where the clone is expanded.

j_gene | d_gene | abundance | len | v_gene | CDR3aa | CDR3nt
TRBJ2-1 | NA | NA | 13 | TRBV6-5 | CASRPPELNEQFF | TGTGCCAGCAGACCCCCGGAGCTCAATGAGCAGTTCTTC
TRBJ2-2 | TRBD2 | NA | 16 | TRBV5-1 | CASSPGGGASTGELFF | TGCGCCAGCAGCCCCGGGGGGGGCGCTAGCACCGGGGAGCTGTTTTTT
TRBJ1-4 | NA | NA | 16 | TRBV5-8 | CASSLESVASNEKLFF | TGTGCCAGCAGCTTGGAGTCGGTTGCCTCTAATGAAAAACTGTTTTTT
TRBJ1-3 | NA | NA | 15 | TRBV5-1 | CASSPIISSGNTIYF | TGCGCCAGCAGCCCGATTATCAGCTCTGGAAACACCATATATTTT
TRBJ2-1 | NA | NA | 14 | TRBV28 | CASSKKRFGNEQFF | TGTGCCAGCTCCAAAAAGCGGTTTGGAAATGAGCAGTTCTTC
TRBJ2-2 | NA | NA | 15 | TRBV11-1 | CASSLGRAVIGELFF | TGTGCCAGCAGCTTAGGCAGGGCCGTGATAGGGGAGCTGTTTTTT
TRBJ2-2 | NA | NA | 14 | TRBV27 | CASSLSRITGELFF | TGTGCCAGCAGTTTATCGAGGATCACCGGGGAGCTGTTTTTT
TRBJ2-3 | TRBD2 | once | 14 | TRBV10-1 | CASKAGEGPDTQYF | TGCGCCAGCAAAGCGGGAGAGGGGCCAGATACGCAGTATTTT
TRBJ1-3 | TRBD1 | NA | 16 | TRBV7-8 | CASSVQGQGAGNTIYF | TGTGCCAGCAGCGTTCAGGGACAGGGTGCAGGAAACACCATATATTTT
TRBJ2-7 | NA | NA | 12 | TRBV2 | CASSVFGGEQYF | TGTGCCAGCAGTGTCTTCGGGGGTGAGCAGTACTTC
TRBJ2-5 | TRBD2 | NA | 16 | TRBV9 | CASSVTGTRDEETQYF | TGTGCCAGCAGCGTTACCGGGACTAGGGATGAAGAGACCCAGTACTTC
TRBJ2-5 | TRBD2 | NA | 16 | TRBV6-5 | CASSSRLAGTQETQYF | TGTGCCAGCAGTTCGAGACTAGCGGGGACACAAGAGACCCAGTACTTC
TRBJ1-1 | NA | NA | 13 | TRBV11-2 | CASSFTGNTEAFF | TGTGCCAGCAGCTTCACCGGGAACACTGAAGCTTTCTTT
TRBJ1-3 | NA | NA | 15 | TRBV15 | CATSRDRGQGNTIYF | TGTGCCACCAGCAGAGATAGGGGCCAGGGAAACACCATATATTTT
TRBJ2-3 | TRBD2 | few | 15 | TRBV6-5 | CASSLGWEGLDTQYF | TGTGCCAGCAGTCTCGGTTGGGAGGGCCTGGATACGCAGTATTTT
TRBJ2-3 | NA | NA | 15 | TRBV5-1 | CASSPRTAGTDTQYF | TGCGCCAGCAGCCCGCGGACAGCCGGAACAGATACGCAGTATTTT
TRBJ2-2 | NA | NA | 13 | TRBV11-3 | CASSFTRAGELFF | TGTGCCAGCAGCTTCACGCGGGCCGGGGAGCTGTTTTTT
TRBJ1-2 | NA | NA | 12 | TRBV7-9 | CASSLGRDGYTF | TGTGCCAGCAGCTTAGGGCGGGATGGCTACACCTTC
TRBJ2-1 | NA | NA | 15 | TRBV29-1 | CSIPKGLVGGDEQFF | TGCAGCATCCCCAAAGGACTAGTAGGGGGGGATGAGCAGTTCTTC
TRBJ2-7 | TRBD2 | NA | 14 | TRBV5-4 | CASSLGGGPSEQYF | TGTGCCAGCAGCTTGGGGGGGGGACCCTCCGAGCAGTACTTC
TRBJ2-3 | NA | NA | 16 | TRBV4-2 | CASSQDTPLGTDTQYF | TGTGCCAGCAGCCAAGACACACCCCTAGGCACAGATACGCAGTATTTT
TRBJ2-5 | TRBD1 | NA | 14 | TRBV27 | CASSQTGLQETQYF | TGTGCCAGCAGTCAGACAGGGTTACAAGAGACCCAGTACTTC
TRBJ2-7 | NA | NA | 15 | TRBV6-5 | CASRKATGGGFEQYF | TGTGCCAGCAGAAAGGCGACGGGAGGGGGCTTCGAGCAGTACTTC
TRBJ2-1 | TRBD2 | few | 16 | TRBV5-1 | CASNLDIAGGGNEQFF | TGCGCCAGCAACTTGGATATAGCGGGAGGAGGGAATGAGCAGTTCTTC
TRBJ1-2 | NA | NA | 12 | TRBV6-5 | CASSNAGYGYTF | TGTGCCAGCAGCAACGCGGGGTATGGCTACACCTTC
TRBJ2-1 | NA | NA | 15 | TRBV7-2 | CASSLGQSSRGEQFF | TGTGCCAGCAGCTTAGGACAGTCATCTCGTGGTGAGCAGTTCTTC
TRBJ1-1 | TRBD1 | NA | 13 | TRBV6-1 | CASSDRGLTEAFF | TGTGCCAGCAGTGACAGGGGGCTCACTGAAGCTTTCTTT
TRBJ2-1 | NA | NA | 18 | TRBV15 | CATSRDKVSASSYNEQFF | TGTGCCACCAGCAGAGATAAGGTTAGCGCCAGCTCCTACAATGAGCAGTTCTTC
TRBJ2-7 | TRBD2 | NA | 15 | TRBV2 | CASSDAGLASYEQYF | TGTGCCAGCAGTGACGCGGGACTAGCAAGCTACGAGCAGTACTTC
TRBJ2-4 | NA | NA | 11 | TRBV5-8 | CASKQVNIQYF | TGTGCCAGCAAACAAGTGAACATTCAGTACTTC
TRBJ2-5 | NA | NA | 13 | TRBV11-3 | CASSLGSRETQYF | TGTGCCAGCAGCTTAGGTTCCCGAGAGACCCAGTACTTC
TRBJ1-1 | NA | NA | 14 | TRBV28 | CASSLGQVNTEAFF | TGTGCCAGCAGTTTGGGGCAGGTGAACACTGAAGCTTTCTTT
TRBJ1-2 | TRBD1 | NA | 16 | TRBV7-9 | CASSSIRGQGRSGYTF | TGTGCCAGCAGCTCAATTAGAGGACAGGGGAGAAGTGGCTACACCTTC
TRBJ1-1 | NA | NA | 13 | TRBV29-1 | CSGGGRAQPEAFF | TGCAGCGGGGGCGGGAGGGCCCAACCTGAAGCTTTCTTT
TRBJ2-7 | TRBD1 | NA | 15 | TRBV7-2 | CASSSSQGAIYEQYF | TGTGCCAGCAGCTCCTCACAGGGGGCTATCTACGAGCAGTACTTC
TRBJ1-1 | NA | NA | 13 | TRBV30 | CAWSLGQNTEAFF | TGTGCCTGGAGCCTGGGACAGAACACTGAAGCTTTCTTT
TRBJ2-7 | NA | NA | 13 | TRBV27 | CASSMGSIYEQYF | TGTGCCAGCAGTATGGGGAGTATATACGAGCAGTACTTC
TRBJ1-3 | TRBD1 | NA | 19 | TRBV7-8 | CASSPIRRGLIHSGNTIYF | TGTGCCAGCAGCCCCATTCGAAGGGGGCTTATCCACTCTGGAAACACCATATATTTT
TRBJ2-1 | NA | NA | 15 | TRBV2 | CASTFEAGSNAEQFF | TGTGCCAGCACTTTCGAGGCAGGGTCCAATGCTGAGCAGTTCTTC
TRBJ2-7 | TRBD2 | NA | 16 | TRBV5-6 | CASSLGTSLTPYEQYF | TGTGCCAGCAGCTTGGGGACTAGCCTTACCCCCTACGAGCAGTACTTC
TRBJ1-4 | TRBD1 | NA | 16 | TRBV11-3 | CASSPRPTGAVEKLFF | TGTGCCAGCAGCCCCCGGCCGACAGGGGCGGTTGAAAAACTGTTTTTT
TRBJ2-7 | TRBD2 | NA | 15 | TRBV5-1 | CASSRFGTSGDGQYF | TGCGCCAGCAGCCGTTTCGGGACTAGCGGGGACGGGCAGTACTTC